Sequencing of this T cell receptor beta chain was carried out in a study of T-cell memory formation after mild COVID-19. Notes on the study in general: Researchers report contracting CD4+ clones mostly in CM and EM, with CD8+ clones in EMRA. Memory cells collected pre-infection included some clones that later responded, suggesting cross-reactive memory joined. Clones contracting day 15 to 85 were balanced CD4/CD8; later expanders leaned CD4+.

Germline CDR1 SGHNT, CDR2 YYREEE (reference sequence). The CDR3 is 16 amino acids. Trimming removed 1 base from V and 0 bases from J, with 13 bases in between. TCRdb ran MiXCR on the 5' RACE reads and lists one entry per CDR3 protein. The profile shows 400,000 or so distinct CDR3 sequences, approximately 20% of them singletons. In regard to this clonotype: Its antigen is unidentified.

This TCR was sampled from an adult woman who had mild COVID-19 (a few samples of this study predate the infection). Cell type and time point are not known. Sequenced sample: PBMCs or a T cell subset sorted from them (not recorded which). The chain joins TRBV5-4 to TRBJ1-1; possibly TRBD1 for D (6 bases). CDR3 coding DNA: TGTGCCAGCAGCTTGAGCTGGGGGACATTGAACACTGAAGCTTTCTTT. The encoded protein is CASSLSWGTLNTEAFF.